This T cell receptor beta chain originates from a study of glioma-infiltrating T cells (dated by TCRdb to 2016 to 2018). In terms of the full investigation: Glioma tissue, non-neoplastic brain tissue and matched peripheral blood mononuclear cells were used as sources from which TCR alpha- and beta-chain repertoires were sequenced. To measure how far tissue and blood T-cell populations diverged, each tissue-infiltrating repertoire was compared against the peripheral blood repertoire of the same patient. The paired cohort comprised three low-grade glioma patients, roughly 8 primary glioblastoma patients and three non-glioma patients contributing non-neoplastic brain tissue. Study-level results and caveats: Very few CDR3 sequences were found to be shared between tissue and blood, and this scarcity was attributed to high CDR3 diversity and limited sampling. Group comparisons were based on small numbers of patients: three non-neoplastic, three low-grade glioma and several glioblastoma patients. In non-neoplastic patients, VJ-independent divergence between tissue and blood fell below expectation, whereas in all gliomas, and especially in low-grade gliomas, the divergence rose above expectation.

The germline V gene (reference sequence) supplies CDR1 SEHNR and CDR2 FQNEAQ. V was cut back by 6 bases and J by 10 bases, leaving a gap of 25 bases between them. From the cysteine through the valine, the CDR3 covers 15 amino acids. Only the CDR3 DNA is retained, 45 bases long and in frame from the first base. Details on this clonotype: What this receptor recognizes is not known. It has no much larger one-base neighbor in the sample; base qualities were not kept.

The iRepertoire nested amplicon-rescue multiplex PCR (arm-PCR) platform was used to amplify TCR alpha and beta CDR3 regions from RNA. The input for one-step reverse transcription and amplification was roughly 85-400 ng of either tissue mRNA or PBMC total RNA. Following bead purification, Illumina adapters were added by a secondary multiplex PCR, and the libraries were gel-purified between 200 and 400 bp. Internal 6-nucleotide barcodes were carried by the libraries and were used for demultiplexing. Sequencing of libraries was performed on an Illumina MiSeq with 2x220 or 2x250 nucleotide paired-end reads. On the study's bioinformatics: Paired reads were merged using FLASH 1.2.11 and were aligned to the GRCh37 human genome using BWA-MEM, after which TRA and TRB reads were extracted. An IMGT-derived reference of cassette sequences and CDR3 motifs, with pseudogenes included, was used for V and J assignment. Reads were translated in three frames, and productive CDR3s were defined by a C…FGXG motif without stop codons. A clonotype was defined as a unique combination of a V-J cassette pair and a CDR3 amino acid sequence. Hamming distance filtering was applied to reads, with thresholds set by the sequence error rate of each sample in mapped regions. In-frame beta chains were kept once TCRdb had trimmed the public reads at Q25 with fastp and called clones with MiXCR. Entries are consolidated by CDR3 protein sequence, retaining the most common genes and DNA. TCRdb, rather than the study authors, made the V and J calls. The sample table records 100,000 to 150,000 distinct CDR3 sequences; 24% of these occur just once. The ten most abundant clones make up 25% to 30% of the sample.

The chain couples TRBV7-9 to TRBJ2-7, with no confident D gene call. The sequence came from a human donor with low-grade glioma or glioblastoma, undergoing nonglioma brain surgery, or in good health (not recorded which). Sequenced material: glioma tissue, nonneoplastic brain tissue, or PBMCs (not recorded which). The sequenced DNA: TGTGCCAGCAGTGAAGGGTTACTTAACCAAGAGACCCAGTACGTC. This translates into CASSEGLLNQETQYV.